This TCR beta chain is drawn from a study of T cell responses to AZD1222 COVID-19 vaccine. Sequencing was performed with immunoSEQ multiplex PCR; in TCRdb, only in-frame clones are kept and a portion is missing. Of roughly 150,000 clones listed, 75% to 90% are singletons. The V gene end was trimmed by 1 base and the J gene end by 4 bases; junction bases not matched to a gene: 12. The CDR3 is made up of 17 amino acids. The germline V gene encodes CDR1 SGHDT and CDR2 YYEEEE. Second-dose schedules of about 4 or about 12 weeks were combined. Source: peripheral blood, taken 28 days after the second AZD1222 dose. The chain couples TRBV5-6 to TRBJ1-2, with 8 nucleotides matching TRBD1. The origin of this receptor is an adult who received the AZD1222 COVID-19 vaccine. CDR3 amino acids: CASSLRRSQGVSYGYTF. The CDR3 bases are TGTGCCAGCAGCTTGAGACGGTCACAGGGGGTTAGCTATGGCTACACCTTC.